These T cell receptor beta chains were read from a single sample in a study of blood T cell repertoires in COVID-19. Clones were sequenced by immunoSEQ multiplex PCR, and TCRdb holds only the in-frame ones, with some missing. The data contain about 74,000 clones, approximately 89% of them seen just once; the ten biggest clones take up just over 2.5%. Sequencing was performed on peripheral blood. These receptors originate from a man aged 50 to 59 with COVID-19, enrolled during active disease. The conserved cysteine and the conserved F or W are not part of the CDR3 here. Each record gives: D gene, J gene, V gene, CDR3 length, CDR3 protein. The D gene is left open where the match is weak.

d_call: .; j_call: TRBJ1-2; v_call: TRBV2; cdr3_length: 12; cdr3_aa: ASTERDLNYGYT
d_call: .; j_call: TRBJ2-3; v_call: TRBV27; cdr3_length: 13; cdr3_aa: ASGLPGSRRDTQY
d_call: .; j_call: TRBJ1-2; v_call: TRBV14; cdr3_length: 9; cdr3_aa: ASSQGSRPT
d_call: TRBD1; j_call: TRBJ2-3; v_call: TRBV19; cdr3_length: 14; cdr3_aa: ASSISGQGMADTQY
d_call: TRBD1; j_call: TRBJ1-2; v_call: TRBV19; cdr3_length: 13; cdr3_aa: ASTPPGQGAYGYT
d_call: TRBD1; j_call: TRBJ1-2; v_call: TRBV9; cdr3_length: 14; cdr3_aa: ASSAGQLPTNYGYT
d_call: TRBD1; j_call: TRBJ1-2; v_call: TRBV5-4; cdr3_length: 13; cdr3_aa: ASSLSDRGRDGYT
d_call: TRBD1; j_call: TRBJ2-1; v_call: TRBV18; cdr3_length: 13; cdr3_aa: ASSQPGQANNEQF
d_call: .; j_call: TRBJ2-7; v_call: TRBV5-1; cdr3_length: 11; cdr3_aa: ASSLSPGVEQY
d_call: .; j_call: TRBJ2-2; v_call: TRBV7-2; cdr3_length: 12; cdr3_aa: ASSLLEDTGELF
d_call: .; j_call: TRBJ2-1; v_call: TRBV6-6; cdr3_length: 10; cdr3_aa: ASGLTDNEQF
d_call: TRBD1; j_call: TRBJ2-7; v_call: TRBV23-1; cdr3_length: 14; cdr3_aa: ASASQGACESYEQY
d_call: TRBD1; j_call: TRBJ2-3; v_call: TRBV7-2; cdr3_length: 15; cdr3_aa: ASSPVGGTGAQDTQY
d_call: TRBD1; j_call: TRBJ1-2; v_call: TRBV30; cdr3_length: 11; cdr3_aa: AWSPTGRNGYT